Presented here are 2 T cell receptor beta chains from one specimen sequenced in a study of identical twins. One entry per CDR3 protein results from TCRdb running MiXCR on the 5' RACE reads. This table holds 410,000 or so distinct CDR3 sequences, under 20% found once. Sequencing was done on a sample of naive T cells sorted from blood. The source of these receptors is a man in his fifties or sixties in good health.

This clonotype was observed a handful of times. The CDR3 loop reads CASEAPGARTEAFF. CDR3 nucleotides: TGCGCCAGCGAAGCGCCGGGGGCAAGAACTGAAGCTTTCTTT. This rearrangement joins TRBV5-1 to TRBJ1-1, with a tentative D call TRBD1 (6 bases). The germline gives CDR1 SGHRS, CDR2 YFSETQ. Deletions cut 7 bases from V and 5 bases from J, with 18 bases between. CDR3 length equals 14 residues.

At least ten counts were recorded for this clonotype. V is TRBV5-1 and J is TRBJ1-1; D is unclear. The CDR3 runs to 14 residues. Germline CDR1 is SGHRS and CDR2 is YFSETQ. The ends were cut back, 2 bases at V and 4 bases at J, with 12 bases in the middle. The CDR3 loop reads CASSLRGTVTEAFF. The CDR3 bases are TGCGCCAGCAGCTTACGTGGAACGGTCACTGAAGCTTTCTTT.